A selection of T cell receptor beta chains follows, all from one sample in a study of cytomegalovirus exposure and HLA in healthy donors. Assay used: immunoSEQ multiplex PCR; TCRdb lists only in-frame clones, some missing. Of about 120,000 clones in the sample, about 81% were seen once. The sample taken for sequencing was PBMCs. Receptor source: a woman between 40 and 55 years old in good health and CMV-seropositive. The CDR3 runs from the conserved cysteine through the conserved F or W. D genes are given only for firm matches. Only part of the rows carry a size: once, few, many, or a class if the clone is expanded.

j_gene	len	v_gene	abundance	d_gene	CDR3aa	CDR3nt
TRBJ2-3	15	TRBV5-1	NA	TRBD1	CASSLWTGGTDTQYF	TGCGCCAGCAGCCTTTGGACAGGGGGCACAGATACGCAGTATTTT
TRBJ2-1	14	TRBV6-6	NA	NA	CASNNDANSGEQFF	TGTGCCAGCAATAATGACGCGAATTCAGGCGAGCAGTTCTTC
TRBJ1-1	13	TRBV7-3	NA	TRBD1	CASSQLGQEQAFF	TGTGCCAGCAGCCAACTCGGACAGGAACAAGCTTTCTTT
TRBJ1-1	17	TRBV7-2	few	TRBD1	CASRNGGTGASNTEAFF	TGTGCCAGCAGAAACGGTGGGACAGGGGCGAGTAACACTGAAGCTTTCTTT
TRBJ2-1	15	TRBV15	NA	NA	CATSREGSSYNEQFF	TGTGCCACCAGCAGAGAAGGGAGCTCCTACAATGAGCAGTTCTTC
TRBJ2-2	19	TRBV18	few	TRBD2	CASSPPRTSGSANTGELFF	TGTGCCAGCTCACCACCACGGACTAGCGGGAGTGCGAACACCGGGGAGCTGTTTTTT
TRBJ1-5	16	TRBV28	NA	NA	CASSLSGHSSNQPQHF	TGTGCCAGCAGTTTAAGCGGGCACTCTAGCAATCAGCCCCAGCATTTT
TRBJ1-1	14	TRBV5-1	few	TRBD1	CASSLGGTGSGAFF	TGCGCCAGCAGCTTGGGAGGGACAGGGAGCGGAGCTTTCTTT
TRBJ2-7	15	TRBV30	NA	NA	CAWSERGALSYEQYF	TGTGCCTGGAGTGAGCGCGGAGCGCTCTCCTACGAGCAGTACTTC
TRBJ2-5	16	TRBV13	NA	NA	CASSFTRGGGQETQYF	TGTGCCAGCAGCTTCACCCGGGGCGGAGGGCAAGAGACCCAGTACTTC
TRBJ1-3	16	TRBV5-4	NA	TRBD1	CASSRAGGVSGNTIYF	TGTGCCAGCAGCAGGGCAGGGGGTGTCTCTGGAAACACCATATATTTT
TRBJ2-7	12	TRBV5-1	NA	NA	CASSNSNYEQYF	TGCGCCAGCAGTAATTCTAACTACGAGCAGTACTTC
TRBJ2-1	15	TRBV5-1	NA	NA	CASSRTGTIIYEQFF	TGCGCCAGCAGCAGGACCGGGACAATCATATATGAGCAGTTCTTC
TRBJ2-7	16	TRBV29-1	NA	TRBD2	CSVEEFASGSEYEQYF	TGCAGCGTTGAAGAATTTGCTAGCGGGAGTGAGTACGAGCAGTACTTC
TRBJ2-1	15	TRBV5-1	NA	NA	CASTSLGGSYNEQFF	TGCGCCAGCACCAGTCTGGGGGGCTCCTACAATGAGCAGTTCTTC
TRBJ1-4	14	TRBV7-8	NA	NA	CASSLDQGNEKLFF	TGTGCCAGCAGCTTAGATCAGGGTAATGAAAAACTGTTTTTT
TRBJ2-3	14	TRBV18	NA	NA	CASSRGHSRDTQYF	TGTGCCAGCTCGCGCGGACATTCAAGAGATACGCAGTATTTT
TRBJ1-2	12	TRBV6-1	NA	TRBD1	CASSQGADGYTF	TGTGCCAGCAGTCAGGGGGCGGATGGCTACACCTTC
TRBJ2-7	14	TRBV5-4	NA	NA	CASRPSGTNYEQYF	TGTGCCAGCCGACCCTCCGGGACAAACTACGAGCAGTACTTC
TRBJ1-2	14	TRBV6-5	NA	TRBD1	CASSPGQGYYGYTF	TGTGCCAGCAGCCCGGGACAGGGGTACTATGGCTACACCTTC
TRBJ2-6	15	TRBV19	once	NA	CASRSGMPGANVLTF	TGTGCCAGTAGATCAGGGATGCCTGGGGCCAACGTCCTGACTTTC
TRBJ1-2	16	TRBV4-3	NA	NA	CASSQDITGLNYGYTF	TGCGCCAGCAGCCAAGATATCACAGGGCTCAACTATGGCTACACCTTC
TRBJ1-4	15	TRBV7-2	NA	NA	CASSLEAGMNEKLFF	TGTGCCAGCAGCTTAGAGGCAGGGATGAATGAAAAACTGTTTTTT
TRBJ1-2	15	TRBV18	NA	NA	CASSPRDGPSGGYTF	TGTGCCAGCTCACCGCGCGACGGTCCATCCGGGGGCTACACCTTC
TRBJ1-1	13	TRBV4-3	NA	NA	CASSQIQGTEAFF	TGCGCCAGCAGCCAAATCCAGGGCACTGAAGCTTTCTTT
TRBJ2-7	12	TRBV2	NA	TRBD2	CATSGGSYEQYF	TGTGCAACAAGCGGGGGCTCTTACGAGCAGTACTTC
TRBJ1-3	11	TRBV20-1	once	NA	CSASRENTIYF	TGCAGTGCTAGTAGGGAGAACACCATATATTTT
TRBJ1-4	14	TRBV27	NA	NA	CASSLIGGAEKLFF	TGTGCCAGCAGTTTAATCGGCGGCGCCGAAAAACTGTTTTTT
TRBJ2-2	16	TRBV23-1	NA	TRBD1	CASNLTGDGNTGELFF	TGCGCCAGCAACCTAACAGGGGACGGGAACACCGGGGAGCTGTTTTTT
TRBJ2-3	13	TRBV29-1	NA	NA	CSVRGGGTDTQYF	TGCAGCGTTAGGGGGGGAGGGACAGATACGCAGTATTTT
TRBJ1-3	17	TRBV27	NA	TRBD1	CASSPRTGIFSGNTIYF	TGTGCCAGCAGTCCTAGGACAGGGATCTTCTCTGGAAACACCATATATTTT
TRBJ2-1	16	TRBV5-1	once	NA	CASSPAGQISPNEQFF	TGCGCCAGCAGCCCGGCGGGACAGATATCGCCCAATGAGCAGTTCTTC
TRBJ2-7	13	TRBV4-1	NA	TRBD1	CASSSDRDYEQYF	TGCGCCAGCAGCTCAGACAGGGACTACGAGCAGTACTTC
TRBJ2-7	16	TRBV6-5	once	TRBD2	CASSLGGSPLFHEQYF	TGTGCCAGCAGTTTGGGGGGGTCGCCTTTATTCCACGAGCAGTACTTC
TRBJ1-2	15	TRBV9	NA	NA	CASSVDSQGYNGYTF	TGTGCCAGCAGCGTAGACAGTCAGGGTTACAATGGCTACACCTTC
TRBJ1-1	13	TRBV28	NA	NA	CATFSRSNTEAFF	TGTGCCACCTTTAGTAGATCGAACACTGAAGCTTTCTTT
TRBJ2-7	18	TRBV5-4	NA	TRBD2	CASSPGGLAGVSSYEQYF	TGTGCCAGCAGTCCGGGTGGGCTAGCGGGGGTTTCCTCCTACGAGCAGTACTTC
TRBJ2-1	12	TRBV7-9	NA	NA	CASSLGSDEQFF	TGTGCCAGCAGCTTAGGGTCGGATGAGCAGTTCTTC
TRBJ2-7	13	TRBV2	NA	TRBD1	CASRGQGVGEQYF	TGTGCCAGCAGGGGACAGGGAGTTGGTGAGCAGTACTTC
TRBJ1-1	15	TRBV28	NA	NA	CASSPPQGMNTEAFF	TGTGCCAGCAGTCCACCCCAGGGTATGAACACTGAAGCTTTCTTT
TRBJ1-2	15	TRBV15	NA	NA	CATSRGTADRYGYTF	TGTGCCACCAGCAGAGGGACAGCCGATCGCTATGGCTACACCTTC
TRBJ1-5	15	TRBV6-1	NA	NA	CASSEAGGANQPQHF	TGTGCCAGCAGTGAAGCGGGAGGGGCTAATCAGCCCCAGCATTTT
TRBJ2-5	15	TRBV7-2	NA	NA	CASSFDQLRAGTQYF	TGTGCCAGCAGCTTCGACCAACTCCGGGCGGGGACCCAGTACTTC
TRBJ1-2	15	TRBV6-5	few	TRBD1	CASSYSDREGYGYTF	TGTGCCAGCAGTTACTCTGACAGGGAAGGATATGGCTACACCTTC
TRBJ2-1	17	TRBV4-3	NA	NA	CASSQGVRGDVGNEQFF	TGCGCCAGCAGCCAAGGGGTCAGGGGGGACGTGGGGAATGAGCAGTTCTTC
TRBJ1-2	14	TRBV4-2	NA	TRBD1	CASSSLDRGGGYTF	TGTGCCAGCAGCTCCTTGGACAGGGGGGGTGGCTACACCTTC